These 30 T cell receptor beta chains share one sample of origin, sequenced in a study of breast tumors, draining lymph nodes, adjacent tissues. Each CDR3 protein is one row after TCRdb ran MiXCR on the multiplex PCR reads. The sample holds 10,000 to 15,000 distinct CDR3 sequences; 35% to 40% are singletons and the top ten take more than 12%. The specimen sequenced was breast tumor tissue. Receptors were obtained from a female donor with breast cancer. Some clones in this sample may be carry-over from other donors' samples.

At least ten counts were recorded for this clonotype. This chain connects TRBV6-2 or TRBV6-3 to TRBJ1-3, with D possibly matching TRBD1 (6 bases). The V gene lost 6 bases and the J gene lost 0 bases, with 12 bases spanning the gap. The CDR3 is made up of 15 amino acids. From germline, CDR1 is MNHEY and CDR2 SVGEGT. Here the CDR3 DNA reads TGTGCCAGCAGGGACAGTACAAGCTCTGGAAACACCATATATTTT. This encodes CASRDSTSSGNTIYF.

The chain couples TRBV20-1 to TRBJ2-7; 12 positions agree with TRBD2. V trimming: 6 bases; J trimming: 9 bases; junction bases outside the gene matches: 6. This CDR3 spans 12 amino acids. Germline V gives CDR1 DFQATT, CDR2 SNEGSKA (reference sequence). The CDR3 loop reads CSATSGSGAQYF. CDR3 in DNA: TGCAGTGCGACTAGCGGGAGTGGAGCGCAGTACTTC.

In the case of this clonotype: A clone one base away is much larger, so this may be a read error. CDR3 region: CASSPRDWDNKQFF. The CDR3 DNA follows: TGTGCCAGCAGTCCCCGGGACTGGGACAATAAGCAGTTCTTC. V is TRBV6-5 and J is TRBJ2-1; D may be TRBD1 or TRBD2 (6 bases each). The CDR3 runs 14 residues. Per germline, CDR1 MNHEY and CDR2 SVGAGI.

A few counts support this clonotype. V gene TRBV15 combines with J gene TRBJ2-5; D unclear. This CDR3 region has 13 residues. Germline assignment: CDR1 LNHNV and CDR2 YYDKDF (reference sequence). V lost 0 bases and J lost 5, with 7 bases in between. CDR3: CATSRDWKETQYF. The CDR3 region has the DNA TGTGCCACCAGCAGAGATTGGAAGGAGACCCAGTACTTC. The full variable domain, its missing parts supplied by reference TRBV15 and TRBJ2-5, is DAMVIQNPRYQVTQFGKPVTLSCSQTLNHNVMYWYQQKSSQAPKLLFHYYDKDFNNEADTPDNFQSRRPNTSFCFLDIRSPGLGDTAMYLCATSRDWKETQYFGPGTRLLVL.

The rearrangement links TRBV7-3 to TRBJ2-3; D remains ambiguous. V shed 2 bases and J shed 3 bases, with 6 bases lying between them. The CDR3 length is 13 residues. Per the germline V gene, CDR1 is SGHTA and CDR2 is FQGTGA. The CDR3 nucleotides read TGTGCCAGCAGCTTAGTGGGGACAGATACGCAGTATTTT. This encodes CASSLVGTDTQYF.

This clonotype was seen at least ten times. This sequence may be a read error, since a much larger clone differs from it by one base. The chain has TRBV19 and TRBJ1-2; D call uncertain. CDR1 is LNHDA and CDR2 is SQIVND in the germline V gene (reference sequence). The CDR3 consists of 12 residues. The CDR3 bases are TGTGCCGGTAGTCCTCAACGGGATGGCTACACCTTC. Amino acid sequence: CAGSPQRDGYTF.

This clonotype has a count of ten or more. J is TRBJ1-4 and V is TRBV7-8, with unresolved D. This CDR3 is 15 amino acids long. Germline V gene sequence: CDR1 SGHVS, CDR2 FQNEAQ. V dropped 5 bases and J dropped 8 bases, with 18 bases sitting between them. CDR3 in DNA: TGTGCCAGCAGCACTGAAGGAGGTATAAGAGAAAAACTGTTTTTT. Translation: CASSTEGGIREKLFF.

The sample holds many counts of this clonotype. The chain has TRBV6-5 and TRBJ1-3, with D possibly TRBD1 on 6 matching bases. Germline values: CDR1 MNHEY, CDR2 SVGAGI. V lost 4 bases, J lost 1 base, and 17 bases lay in between. CDR3 size: 17 residues. The CDR3 is CASSSGSGRGSGNTIYF. CDR3 DNA sequence: TGTGCCAGCAGTTCCGGCAGTGGCAGGGGATCTGGAAACACCATATATTTT.

Within the sample, this clonotype is medium-sized. The chain recombines TRBV25-1 with TRBJ1-3; D may be TRBD1 (6 bases). V was cut by 5 bases and J by 3 bases, with 14 bases left in between. CDR3 length: 15 residues. CDR1 and CDR2 from the germline V gene are MGHDK and SYGVNS. CDR3 nucleotides: TGTGCCAGCAGTCTCGGACAGAATATTGGAAACACCATATATTTT. Translating gives CASSLGQNIGNTIYF.

This clonotype was seen repeatedly, ten times or more. V usage is TRBV12-3 or TRBV12-4 and J usage is TRBJ2-5; 9 bases align to TRBD2. Trimming took 7 bases from V and 4 from J; bases not matched to a gene: 4. The CDR3 totals 13 residues. Here the CDR3 DNA reads TGTGCCAGCAAGGCGGGGGGGCGAGAGACCCAGTACTTC. It is translated as CASKAGGRETQYF.

Only a few counts were recorded for this clonotype. V usage is TRBV28 and J usage is TRBJ2-4, with TRBD1 matching over 9 bases. The CDR3 sequence is 14 residues long. Germline CDR1 is MDHEN and CDR2 is SYDVKM. Trimming cost V 8 bases and J 6 bases; bases outside gene matches: 8. CDR3 in amino acids: CASSIPGQGNIQYF. The DNA for the CDR3 is TGTGCCAGCTCGATACCGGGACAGGGAAACATTCAGTACTTC.

This clonotype was picked up many times. V usage is TRBV9 and J usage is TRBJ2-5, with TRBD2 matching over 7 bases. Germline values: CDR1 SGDLS, CDR2 YYNGEE. The trim removed 0 bases at V and 5 bases at J, leaving 7 bases unmatched. CDR3 size: 15 residues. The chain's CDR3 is CASSVAGLERETQYF. CDR3 sequence (DNA): TGTGCCAGCAGCGTAGCTGGACTAGAACGGGAGACCCAGTACTTC.

By its share, this clonotype is medium-sized. The chain has TRBV6-6 and TRBJ2-1; tentatively, D is TRBD2 (7 bases). Germline loops: CDR1 MNHNY, CDR2 SVGAGI (reference sequence). V was shortened by 6 bases and J by 8 bases, with 20 bases between the two germline ends. The CDR3 sequence is 15 residues long. The CDR3 spells CASRTPRGATYEQFF. The DNA of the CDR3 is TGTGCCAGCAGGACCCCCCGGGGGGCCACTTATGAGCAGTTCTTC.

This clonotype was picked up many times. At one end the junction does not follow the germline gene, possibly because of a read error. The rearrangement joins TRBV29-1 to TRBJ2-4; D possibly matches TRBD1 or TRBD2 (5 bases each). This CDR3 has 9 residues. Germline values: CDR1 SQVTM, CDR2 ANQGSEA. CDR3 sequence: CSVEPGPGF. The CDR3 nucleotides read TGCAGCGTCGAACCGGGACCAGGATTC.

This clonotype was seen ten or more times. DNA for the CDR3: TGTGCCTGGAGTTACGGACTAGCGGGAACGCAGTATTTT. It yields the protein CAWSYGLAGTQYF. The J gene is TRBJ2-3, the V gene TRBV30, with 12 bases identical to TRBD2. CDR1 is GTSNPN, CDR2 SVGIG, per germline (reference sequence). V lost 2 bases and J lost 9; bases outside the gene matches: 3. CDR3 length: 13 residues.

To note about this clonotype: The junction departs from germline at one end; a sequencing error may be responsible. The V gene is TRBV19, the J gene TRBJ2-7, with D possibly called TRBD1 or TRBD2 (6 bases each). The CDR3 length is 13 residues. Germline V lookup: CDR1 LNHDA, CDR2 SQIVND (reference sequence). CDR3 region: CASTGARHYEQHF. Here the CDR3 DNA reads TGTGCGAGTACGGGGGCAAGACACTACGAGCAGCACTTC.

Many counts were recorded for this clonotype. V is TRBV19 and J is TRBJ2-7; 8 nucleotides line up with TRBD2. This CDR3 has 15 residues. CDR1 and CDR2 from the germline V gene are LNHDA and SQIVND (reference sequence). The V gene end was trimmed by 4 bases and the J gene end by 0 bases; junction bases not matched to a gene: 5. The CDR3: CASSKASGPSYEQYF. The CDR3 bases are TGTGCCAGTAGTAAGGCTAGCGGGCCCTCCTACGAGCAGTACTTC.

This clonotype was detected only once. V gene TRBV28 combines with J gene TRBJ1-2, with D maybe TRBD1 (5 bases). From germline, CDR1 is MDHEN and CDR2 SYDVKM. Trimming stripped 5 bases from V and 4 bases from J, with 11 bases between. The length of the CDR3 is 13 residues. The DNA for the CDR3 is TGTGCCAGCAGTGACCCTCAGGGCTATGGCTACACCTTC. It specifies CASSDPQGYGYTF.

The CDR3 protein is CAISVGSYNSPLHF. CDR3 in DNA: TGTGCCATCAGTGTAGGTTCCTATAATTCACCCCTCCACTTT. The V call is TRBV10-3, the J call TRBJ1-6; D is unclear. Germline CDR1 ENHRY, CDR2 SYGVKD. CDR3 length equals 14 residues. V was clipped by 4 bases and J by 1 base, with 5 bases between them.

By share of the sample, this clonotype is medium-sized. This sequence joins TRBV11-2 and TRBJ1-5; D is possibly TRBD1 (6 bases). The CDR3 is 13 residues long. Trimming removed 5 bases from V and 7 bases from J, with 12 bases in between. CDR1 is SGHAT and CDR2 is FQNNGV in the germline V gene. The CDR3 DNA is TGTGCCAGCAGCGAGGAAAGGGGGCAGCCCCAGCATTTT. Its translation is CASSEERGQPQHF.

The rearrangement links TRBV20-1 to TRBJ2-4, with 7 bases identical to TRBD1. The CDR3 runs 14 residues. Germline CDR1 reads DFQATT; CDR2 reads SNEGSKA (reference sequence). V was clipped by 3 bases and J by 8 bases; unmatched bases: 10. The CDR3 DNA sequence: TGCAGTGCTAGCGGGACAGTCCGGGCGGACATTCAGTACTTC. Translating it yields CSASGTVRADIQYF.

Concerning this clonotype itself: A junction end diverges from the germline sequence, so it may reflect a read error. The chain carries TRBV6-5 and TRBJ2-6; TRBD1 agrees at 11 bases. The germline gives CDR1 MNHEY, CDR2 SVGAGI. The CDR3 consists of 17 residues. CDR3 DNA sequence: TGTGCCATCAGTCCCGGGACAGGGGGATCAGGGGCCAACGTCCCGACTTTC. This sequence encodes CAISPGTGGSGANVPTF.

The chain recombines TRBV9 with TRBJ2-7; D is undetermined. CDR3 size: 15 residues. Trimming shortened V by 4 bases and J by 1 base, and 15 bases separated the two germline ends. In germline, CDR1 is SGDLS, CDR2 YYNGEE. CDR3 residues: CASSQASFGSYEQYF. The DNA for the CDR3 is TGTGCCAGCAGCCAAGCGTCCTTCGGGTCCTACGAGCAGTACTTC.

This clonotype was counted at least ten times. This sequence joins TRBV9 and TRBJ2-1, with TRBD1 matching over 9 bases. The trim removed 4 bases at V and 13 bases at J, leaving 6 bases unmatched. The CDR3 is 12 residues long. Germline loops: CDR1 SGDLS, CDR2 YYNGEE. The CDR3 sequence is CASSSPTGGQFF. DNA for the CDR3: TGTGCCAGCAGCTCCCCTACAGGGGGCCAGTTCTTC. Based on the CDR3 plus reference TRBV9 and TRBJ2-1, the full variable domain is DSGVTQTPKHLITATGQRVTLRCSPRSGDLSVYWYQQSLDQGLQFLIQYYNGEERAKGNILERFSAQQFPDLHSELNLSSLELGDSALYFCASSSPTGGQFFGPGTRLTVL.

This clonotype was observed many times. This chain joins TRBV2 and TRBJ2-5; TRBD2 aligns across 7 bases. Germline V gene sequence: CDR1 SNHLY, CDR2 FYNNEI. CDR3 size: 14 residues. The V segment lost 6 bases and the J segment 5 bases; nucleotides outside the gene matches: 9. DNA of the CDR3: TGTGCCAGCAGGGGAGGACTAGTGCGGGAGACCCAGTACTTC. Translation gives CASRGGLVRETQYF.

The chain has TRBV29-1 and TRBJ2-5; D is possibly TRBD1 (6 bases). There are 12 residues in the CDR3. V dropped 5 bases and J dropped 5 bases, with 12 bases sitting between them. Germline CDR1 is SQVTM and CDR2 is ANQGSEA. The CDR3 is CSVQGRGETQYF. As DNA, the CDR3 is TGCAGCGTTCAGGGGCGCGGGGAGACCCAGTACTTC.

This clonotype was counted ten times or more. The chain is built from TRBV19 and TRBJ2-1; 11 nucleotides line up with TRBD2. This CDR3 comprises 15 residues. CDR1 is LNHDA, CDR2 SQIVND, per germline (reference sequence). Germline trimming cut 7 bases from V and 8 bases from J; bases unmatched to any gene: 10. The CDR3 here is CASTPLAGGIYEQFF. CDR3 in DNA: TGTGCCAGTACACCCCTAGCGGGAGGAATATATGAGCAGTTCTTC.

The genes are TRBV20-1 and TRBJ2-7; TRBD1 agrees at 9 bases. CDR3 length: 13 residues. The germline CDR1 and CDR2 sequences are DFQATT and SNEGSKA (reference sequence). V shed 5 bases, J shed 3 bases, and the junction held 5 bases outside the gene matches. The chain's CDR3 is CSALSGQGYEQYF. CDR3 DNA sequence: TGCAGTGCTCTTTCGGGACAGGGCTACGAGCAGTACTTC.

This clonotype was detected ten times or more. The chain combines TRBV6-5 with TRBJ1-3, with D unclear. This CDR3 is built from 14 residues. Germline assignment: CDR1 MNHEY and CDR2 SVGAGI. V gave up 6 bases and J gave up 2 bases, with 11 bases separating them. The CDR3: CASRGARAGNTIYF. As DNA, the CDR3 is TGTGCCAGCAGGGGAGCCCGGGCTGGAAACACCATATATTTT.

This clonotype was seen at least ten times. The chain employs TRBV29-1 and TRBJ2-5; 7 bases line up with TRBD1. This CDR3 is 13 amino acids long. With V trimmed by 2 bases and J by 5 bases, 5 bases remained unmatched. Germline V gene data show CDR1 as SQVTM and CDR2 as ANQGSEA. The DNA of the CDR3 is TGCAGCGTTGAACGACAGGGTTGGGAGACCCAGTACTTC. Translating it yields CSVERQGWETQYF.